This T cell receptor beta chain was profiled in a study of blood T cells in healthy people across ages. Whole-study results and caveats: Per million T cells, TCR beta diversity dropped about linearly as age rose.

The CDR3 runs 13 residues. Germline CDR1 SQVTM, CDR2 ANQGSEA. V trimming: 6 bases; J trimming: 6 bases; junction bases outside the gene matches: 11. This clonotype has more than one count but fewer than ten. Its antigen is still unknown. Extraction yielded at least 5 micrograms of total RNA per sample. For the second PCR, which ran for roughly 6 to 12 cycles, a sample-barcoded 5' primer and a J-beta primer mix were used. Unique molecular identifiers of 12 random nucleotides labeled each cDNA. CDR3-containing paired-end reads numbering at least 2.5 million came from each sample. TCRdb re-called the 5' RACE reads with MiXCR, one entry per CDR3 protein. The sample yields 1.5 million to 1.9 million distinct CDR3 sequences, less than 45% seen once.

V and J are TRBV29-1 and TRBJ2-7; TRBD1 matches at 7 bases. Sequencing was performed on blood. This receptor was identified in a young woman in good health. The CDR3 reads CSVRQGITGEQYF. The DNA of the CDR3 is TGCAGCGTCCGACAGGGTATCACGGGCGAGCAGTACTTC.